The source of this T cell receptor (beta chain) is a study of cytomegalovirus exposure and HLA in healthy donors. General study findings and limits: According to the study, 160 or so TCR beta chains were cytomegalovirus-associated.

Profiled with immunoSEQ multiplex PCR; TCRdb holds only in-frame clones, not every one. The sample lists roughly 110,000 clones, less than 90% seen once, with about 2% in the top ten. The donors formed part of the roughly 120-subject validation cohort, distinct from the roughly 640-subject first cohort. Turning to this clone: Its antigen is unidentified.

Sequenced material: PBMCs. This TCR was sampled from a woman between 18 and 30 years old in good health and CMV-seropositive.

For the CDR3, the DNA is TGTGCCAGTAGCGCGGGGAATTCACCCCTCCACTTT. Protein sequence: CASSAGNSPLHF. The chain carries TRBV19 and TRBJ1-6; D is undetermined. Trimming left V 6 bases short and J 7 bases short, with 7 bases between. Germline CDR1 and CDR2: LNHDA and SQIVND (reference sequence). The CDR3 has 12 amino acids.